This T cell receptor (beta chain) was recorded in a study of blood T cell repertoires in COVID-19. V dropped 9 bases and J dropped 6; count of bases not matched to a gene: 10. Germline CDR1 is MNHEY and CDR2 is SVGAGI. The CDR3 totals 15 residues. The assay was immunoSEQ multiplex PCR, and TCRdb's table has in-frame clones only and misses some. Seen here are more than 200,000 clones, approximately 86% observed once, and the top ten hold approximately 5.3%. This clonotype was sampled from a woman in her sixties or seventies with COVID-19, enrolled during active disease. The genes are TRBV6-5 and TRBJ1-5; TRBD1 agrees at 11 bases. The sample was peripheral blood. CDR3 in DNA: TGTGCCAGTAGGAGCGGTGGACAGGGGGCTCAGCCCCAGCATTTT. Translated: CASRSGGQGAQPQHF.